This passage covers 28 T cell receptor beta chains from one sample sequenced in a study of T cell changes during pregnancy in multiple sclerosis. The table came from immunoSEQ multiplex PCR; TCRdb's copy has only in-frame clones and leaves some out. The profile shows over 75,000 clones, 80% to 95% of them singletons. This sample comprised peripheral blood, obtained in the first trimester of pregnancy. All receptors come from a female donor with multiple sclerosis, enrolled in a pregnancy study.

CDR3 sequence reads: CASSLTGGSNEKLFF. The CDR3 coding sequence is TGTGCCAGCAGCTTGACAGGGGGGAGTAATGAAAAACTGTTTTTT. The chain employs TRBV11-2 and TRBJ1-4; 9 bases map to TRBD1. This CDR3 comprises 15 residues. V shed 3 bases, J shed 4 bases, and the junction held 3 bases outside the gene matches. Per the germline V gene, CDR1 is SGHAT and CDR2 is FQNNGV.

The CDR3 region has the DNA TGCGCCAGCAGCCAAGAAGGGATAGCGGGACGAGCAACCGAGCAGTACTTC. Translation gives CASSQEGIAGRATEQYF. This chain links TRBV4-1 with TRBJ2-7, with 8 bases that match TRBD2. With V trimmed by 0 bases and J by 6 bases, 13 bases remained unmatched. From germline, CDR1 is MGHRA and CDR2 YSYEKL. The CDR3 runs 17 residues.

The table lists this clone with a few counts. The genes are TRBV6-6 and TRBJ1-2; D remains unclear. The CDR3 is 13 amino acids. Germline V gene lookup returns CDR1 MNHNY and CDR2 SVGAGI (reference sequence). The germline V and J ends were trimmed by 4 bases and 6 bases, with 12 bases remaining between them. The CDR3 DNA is TGTGCCAGCAGTTTTGAGGGATGGCATGGCTACACCTTC. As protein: CASSFEGWHGYTF.

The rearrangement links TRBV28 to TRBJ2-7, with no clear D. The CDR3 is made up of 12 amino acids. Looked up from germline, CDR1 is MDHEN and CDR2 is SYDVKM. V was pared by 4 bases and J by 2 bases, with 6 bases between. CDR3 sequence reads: CASSSSAYEQYF. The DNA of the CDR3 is TGTGCCAGCAGTTCCTCCGCCTACGAGCAGTACTTC.

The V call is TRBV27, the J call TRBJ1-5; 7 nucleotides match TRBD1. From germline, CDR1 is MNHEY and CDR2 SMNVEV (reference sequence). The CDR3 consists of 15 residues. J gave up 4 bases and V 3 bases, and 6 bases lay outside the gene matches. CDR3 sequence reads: CASSLYRGGNQPQHF. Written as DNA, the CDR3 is TGTGCCAGCAGTTTGTACAGGGGTGGGAATCAGCCCCAGCATTTT.

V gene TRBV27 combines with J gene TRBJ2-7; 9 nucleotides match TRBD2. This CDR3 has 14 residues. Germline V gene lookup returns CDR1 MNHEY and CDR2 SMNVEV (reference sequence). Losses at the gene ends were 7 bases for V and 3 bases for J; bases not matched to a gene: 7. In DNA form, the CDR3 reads TGTGCCAGCATGCCTAGCGGGATTAGCTACGAGCAGTACTTC. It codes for CASMPSGISYEQYF.

The CDR3 here is CASSQSIAASYEQYF. CDR3 nucleotides: TGCGCCAGCAGCCAAAGTATAGCAGCATCCTACGAGCAGTACTTC. The chain is built from TRBV4-1 and TRBJ2-7; no clear D gene. Trimming left V 2 bases short and J 1 base short, with 12 bases between. The germline V gene has CDR1 MGHRA and CDR2 YSYEKL. The CDR3 sequence is 15 residues long.

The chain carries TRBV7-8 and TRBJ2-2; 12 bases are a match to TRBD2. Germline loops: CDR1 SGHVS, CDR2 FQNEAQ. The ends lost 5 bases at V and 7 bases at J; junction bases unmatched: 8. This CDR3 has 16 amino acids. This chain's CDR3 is CASSPTSGRSGGELFF. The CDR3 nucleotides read TGTGCCAGCAGCCCAACTAGCGGGAGGAGTGGCGGGGAGCTGTTTTTT. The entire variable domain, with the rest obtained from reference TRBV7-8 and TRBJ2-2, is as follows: GAGVSQSPRYKVAKRGQDVALRCDPISGHVSLFWYQQALGQGPEFLTYFQNEAQLDKSGLPSDRFFAERPEGSVSTLKIQRTQQEDSAVYLCASSPTSGRSGGELFFGEGSRLTVL.

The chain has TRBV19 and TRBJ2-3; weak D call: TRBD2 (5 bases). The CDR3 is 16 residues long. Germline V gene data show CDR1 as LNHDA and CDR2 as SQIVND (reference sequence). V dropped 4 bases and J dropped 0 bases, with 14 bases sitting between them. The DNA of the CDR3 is TGTGCCAGTAGTAATGGGAGCCCAACTAGCACAGATACGCAGTATTTT. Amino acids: CASSNGSPTSTDTQYF.

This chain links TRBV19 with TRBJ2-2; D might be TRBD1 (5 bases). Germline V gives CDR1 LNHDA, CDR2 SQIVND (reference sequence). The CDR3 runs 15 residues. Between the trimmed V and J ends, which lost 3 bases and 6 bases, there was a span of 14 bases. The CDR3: CASSIARVDAGELFF. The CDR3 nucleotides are TGTGCCAGTAGTATCGCCAGGGTCGACGCCGGGGAGCTGTTTTTT.

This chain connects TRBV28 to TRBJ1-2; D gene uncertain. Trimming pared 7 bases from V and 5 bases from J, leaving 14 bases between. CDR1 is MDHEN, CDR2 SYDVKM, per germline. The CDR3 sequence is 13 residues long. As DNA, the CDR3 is TGTGCCAGCAACGGAGGGAGGGATTATGGCTACACCTTC. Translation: CASNGGRDYGYTF.

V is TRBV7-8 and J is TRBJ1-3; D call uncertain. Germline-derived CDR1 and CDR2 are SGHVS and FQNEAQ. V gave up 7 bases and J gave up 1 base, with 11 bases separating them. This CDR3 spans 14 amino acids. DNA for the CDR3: TGTGCCAGCATCGCGACTAGGTCTGGAAACACCATATATTTT. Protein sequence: CASIATRSGNTIYF.

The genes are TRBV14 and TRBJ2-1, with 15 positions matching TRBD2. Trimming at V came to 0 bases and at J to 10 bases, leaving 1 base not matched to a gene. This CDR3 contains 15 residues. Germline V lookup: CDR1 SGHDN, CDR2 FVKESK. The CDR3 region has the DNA TGTGCCAGCAGCCAAGATGGGACTAGCGGGAGGGAGCAGTTCTTC. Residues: CASSQDGTSGREQFF.

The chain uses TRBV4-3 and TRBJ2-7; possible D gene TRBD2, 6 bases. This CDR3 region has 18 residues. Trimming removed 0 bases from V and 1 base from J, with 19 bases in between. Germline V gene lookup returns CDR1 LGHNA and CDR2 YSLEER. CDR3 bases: TGCGCCAGCAGCCAAGATTTGGTCCGAGCGGGCCGTTCCTACGAGCAGTACTTC. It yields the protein CASSQDLVRAGRSYEQYF.

Written as DNA, the CDR3 is TGTGCCAGCAGTCACCACAGGGGGCCCCTCTTCCAGCCCCAGCATTTT. Translating gives CASSHHRGPLFQPQHF. This sequence joins TRBV28 and TRBJ1-5, with 9 bases that match TRBD1. The CDR3 runs to 16 residues. V lost 5 bases and J lost 7; bases outside the gene matches: 12. The germline V gene has CDR1 MDHEN and CDR2 SYDVKM.

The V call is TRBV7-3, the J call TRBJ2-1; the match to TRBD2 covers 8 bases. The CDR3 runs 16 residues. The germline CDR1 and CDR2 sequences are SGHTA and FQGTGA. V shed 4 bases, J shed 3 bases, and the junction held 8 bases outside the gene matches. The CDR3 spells CASSSDPAGDYNEQFF. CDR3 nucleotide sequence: TGTGCCAGCAGCTCCGATCCAGCGGGAGACTACAATGAGCAGTTCTTC. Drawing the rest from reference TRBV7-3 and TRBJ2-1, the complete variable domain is GAGVSQTPSNKVTEKGKYVELRCDPISGHTALYWYRQSLGQGPEFLIYFQGTGAADDSGLPNDRFFAVRPEGSVSTLKIQRTERGDSAVYLCASSSDPAGDYNEQFFGPGTRLTVL.

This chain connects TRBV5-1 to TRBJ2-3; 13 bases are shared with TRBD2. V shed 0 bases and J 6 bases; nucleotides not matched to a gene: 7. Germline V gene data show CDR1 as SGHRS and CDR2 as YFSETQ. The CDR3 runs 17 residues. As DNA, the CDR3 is TGCGCCAGCAGCTTGGGGGGACTAGCGGGAACCACCGATACGCAGTATTTT. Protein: CASSLGGLAGTTDTQYF.

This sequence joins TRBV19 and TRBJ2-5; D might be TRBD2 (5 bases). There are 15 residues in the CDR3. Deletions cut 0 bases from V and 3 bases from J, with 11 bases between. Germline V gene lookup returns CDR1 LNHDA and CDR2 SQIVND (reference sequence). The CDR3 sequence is CASSIDRGLEETQYF. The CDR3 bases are TGTGCCAGTAGTATAGATCGAGGGCTGGAAGAGACCCAGTACTTC.

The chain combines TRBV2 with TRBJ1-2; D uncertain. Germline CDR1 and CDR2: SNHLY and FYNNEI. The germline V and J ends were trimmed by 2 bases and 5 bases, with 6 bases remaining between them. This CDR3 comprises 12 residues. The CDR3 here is CASSEMTYGYTF. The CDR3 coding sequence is TGTGCCAGCAGTGAAATGACATATGGCTACACCTTC.

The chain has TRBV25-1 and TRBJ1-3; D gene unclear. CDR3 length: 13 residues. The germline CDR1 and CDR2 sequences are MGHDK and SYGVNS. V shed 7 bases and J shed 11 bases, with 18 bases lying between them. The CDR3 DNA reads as TGTGCCAGCACCGACCCCCTTACGGGTTCCATATATTTT. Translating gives CASTDPLTGSIYF. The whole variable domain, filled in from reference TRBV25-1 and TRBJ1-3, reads EADIYQTPRYLVIGTGKKITLECSQTMGHDKMYWYQQDPGMELHLIHYSYGVNSTEKGDLSSESTVSRIRTEHFPLTLESARPSHTSQYLCASTDPLTGSIYFGEGSWLTVV.

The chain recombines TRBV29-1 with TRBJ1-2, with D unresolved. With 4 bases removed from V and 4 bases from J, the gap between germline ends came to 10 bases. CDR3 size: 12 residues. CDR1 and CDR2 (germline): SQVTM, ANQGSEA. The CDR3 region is CSVGSRSYGYTF. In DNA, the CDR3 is TGCAGCGTTGGGTCTAGAAGCTATGGCTACACCTTC.

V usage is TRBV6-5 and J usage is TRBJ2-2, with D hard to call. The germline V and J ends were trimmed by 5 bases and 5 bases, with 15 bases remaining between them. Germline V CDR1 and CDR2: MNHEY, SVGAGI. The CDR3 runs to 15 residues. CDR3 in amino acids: CASSLDWMRTGELFF. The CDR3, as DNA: TGTGCCAGCAGTCTCGACTGGATGAGGACCGGGGAGCTGTTTTTT.

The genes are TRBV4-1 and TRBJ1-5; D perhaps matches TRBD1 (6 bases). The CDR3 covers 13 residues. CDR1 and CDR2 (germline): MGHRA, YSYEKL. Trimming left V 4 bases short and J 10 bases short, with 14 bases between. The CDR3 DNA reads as TGCGCCAGCAGCCCTACGACAGGTAGTCCCCAGCATTTT. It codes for CASSPTTGSPQHF.

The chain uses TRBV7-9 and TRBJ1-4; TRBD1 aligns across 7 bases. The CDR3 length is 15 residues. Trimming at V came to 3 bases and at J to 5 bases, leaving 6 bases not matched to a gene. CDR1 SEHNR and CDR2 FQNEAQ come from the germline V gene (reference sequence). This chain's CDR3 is CASSFGQDRNEKLFF. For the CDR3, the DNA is TGTGCCAGCAGCTTCGGACAGGATCGAAATGAAAAACTGTTTTTT.

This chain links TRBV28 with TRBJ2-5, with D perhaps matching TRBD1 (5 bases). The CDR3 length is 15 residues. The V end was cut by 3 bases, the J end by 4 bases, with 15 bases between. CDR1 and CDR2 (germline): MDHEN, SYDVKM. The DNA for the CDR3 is TGTGCCAGCAGTTTTTTTATCAGGGCCTCAGAGACCCAGTACTTC. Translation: CASSFFIRASETQYF.

CDR3 coding DNA: TGTGCCAGTAGTATTGACAGATCCGCACTGGTGGCCAAAAACATTCAGTACTTC. Protein product: CASSIDRSALVAKNIQYF. This chain joins TRBV19 and TRBJ2-4; perhaps TRBD1 as D (5 bases). The germline CDR1 and CDR2 sequences are LNHDA and SQIVND (reference sequence). The CDR3 extends over 18 amino acids. Trimming shortened V by 3 bases and J by 1 base, and 19 bases separated the two germline ends. The whole variable domain, remainder taken from reference TRBV19 and TRBJ2-4, is DGGITQSPKYLFRKEGQNVTLSCEQNLNHDAMYWYRQDPGQGLRLIYYSQIVNDFQKGDIAEGYSVSREKKESFPLTVTSAQKNPTAFYLCASSIDRSALVAKNIQYFGAGTRLSVL.

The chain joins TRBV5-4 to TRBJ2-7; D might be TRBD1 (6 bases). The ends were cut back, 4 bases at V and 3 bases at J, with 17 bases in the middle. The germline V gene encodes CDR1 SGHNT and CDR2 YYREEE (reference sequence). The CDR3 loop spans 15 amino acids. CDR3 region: CASSQSGDPLYEQYF. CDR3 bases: TGTGCCAGCAGCCAATCAGGGGATCCTCTCTACGAGCAGTACTTC.

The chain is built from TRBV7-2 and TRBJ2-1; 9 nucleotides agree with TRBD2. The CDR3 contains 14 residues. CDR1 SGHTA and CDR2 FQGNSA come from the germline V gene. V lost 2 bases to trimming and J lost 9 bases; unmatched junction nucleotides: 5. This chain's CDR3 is CASSLIAGVGEQFF. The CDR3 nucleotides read TGTGCCAGCAGCTTAATAGCGGGAGTCGGTGAGCAGTTCTTC.